These 5 T cell receptor beta chains originate from one sample sequenced in a study of response to subunit inactivated influenza vaccine. MiXCR, run by TCRdb on the RT-PCR reads, gives a single entry per CDR3 protein. Seen here are 540,000 or so distinct CDR3 sequences, approximately 13% observed once, and the top ten hold around 13%. Sequenced here: PBMCs from blood, sampled about 40 days after vaccination. The receptor source for this set is a man in his fifties or sixties who received an inactivated influenza vaccine.

This clonotype was counted only a few times. This chain uses TRBV12-3 or TRBV12-4 with TRBJ2-3; 11 bases line up with TRBD2. The CDR3 consists of 18 residues. After removal of 7 bases from V and 0 bases from J, the junction contained 12 bases not matched to a gene. The CDR3 DNA sequence: TGTGCCAGCACCCCCGGGACTAGCGGAGAATCTAGCACAGATACGCAGTATTTT. Translated: CASTPGTSGESSTDTQYF.

In this sample, this clonotype turned up a few times. J is TRBJ2-1 and V is TRBV25-1; D may be TRBD2 (5 bases). V was clipped by 3 bases and J by 5 bases, with 8 bases between them. From germline, CDR1 is MGHDK and CDR2 SYGVNS. The CDR3 is made up of 13 amino acids. The CDR3 nucleotides read TGTGCCAGCAGTGACGGGAACAACAATGAGCAGTTCTTC. Protein product: CASSDGNNNEQFF.

V usage is TRBV4-3 and J usage is TRBJ2-1; the match to TRBD2 covers 12 bases. Trimming cost V 1 base and J 9 bases; bases outside gene matches: 7. The CDR3 is made up of 16 amino acids. In germline, CDR1 is LGHNA, CDR2 YSLEER. This CDR3 is CASSQAPASGRGEQFF. CDR3 nucleotides: TGCGCCAGCAGCCAAGCCCCGGCTAGCGGGAGGGGTGAGCAGTTCTTC.

The genes are TRBV6-1 and TRBJ2-1; TRBD1 matches 8 bases. After removal of 3 bases from V and 5 bases from J, the junction contained 6 bases not matched to a gene. The CDR3 extends over 15 amino acids. Germline V gene lookup returns CDR1 MNHNS and CDR2 SASEGT. The CDR3 loop reads CASSDRDRPHNEQFF. CDR3 in DNA: TGTGCCAGCAGTGACCGGGACAGGCCCCACAATGAGCAGTTCTTC.

The chain uses TRBV12-3 or TRBV12-4 and TRBJ2-6; D unresolved. The length of the CDR3 is 19 residues. V lost 2 bases, J lost 2 bases, and 19 bases lay in between. In DNA form, the CDR3 reads TGTGCCAGCAGTTTATTACATCTATGGTCTGGGGCTGGGGCCAACGTCCTGACTTTC. Amino acid sequence: CASSLLHLWSGAGANVLTF.